Sequencing of this T cell receptor (beta chain) was carried out in a study of T cell responses to AZD1222 COVID-19 vaccine. Overall study results and limits: None of the repertoires were sampled until the peak T cell response had passed. CD4 TCRs associated with vaccination spanned spike, dominating at 160-218 and 743-854. Once two AZD1222 doses were given, Spike-specific TCR breadth and depth went up. Females outnumbered males among donors, who were mostly white British; clonal diversity was possibly underestimated.

This CDR3 is 13 amino acids long. Trimming stripped 4 bases from V and 4 bases from J, with 10 bases between. Germline V gives CDR1 SGHAT, CDR2 FQNNGV. Concerning this clone: Its antigen is undetermined.

TCRdb's table, derived via immunoSEQ multiplex PCR, lists solely in-frame clones and lacks some. The data contain about 99,000 clones, 91% of them seen just once; the ten biggest clones take up about 41%. V usage is TRBV11-2 and J usage is TRBJ1-2; D is possibly TRBD1 (5 bases). The sample was peripheral blood, taken on day 0 of AZD1222 vaccination. The receptor comes from an adult in good health. The CDR3 loop reads CASSSGGIYGYTF. The DNA of the CDR3 is TGTGCCAGCAGCTCCGGGGGGATCTATGGCTACACCTTC.